The rows below give T cell receptor beta chains drawn from one sample of a study of T cell changes during pregnancy in multiple sclerosis. Clones were read by immunoSEQ multiplex PCR, and TCRdb kept only the in-frame ones, dropping some. In the table there are about 77,000 clones, around 89% of which are singletons. The sample in question was peripheral blood, obtained before pregnancy. The receptors shown here come from a female donor with multiple sclerosis, enrolled in a pregnancy study. CDR3s include the opening cysteine and the closing phenylalanine or tryptophan. A D gene is named only where the DNA matches it firmly. Some rows mark clone size as missing; the rest say once, few, many or name a class of expanded clone.

.	TRBJ2-3	12	TRBV5-4	TRBD1	CASSPNRGTQYF	TGTGCCAGCAGCCCGAACAGGGGTACGCAGTATTTT
few	TRBJ1-1	15	TRBV10-3	.	CAISESYRWETEAFF	TGTGCCATCAGTGAGTCTTACCGGTGGGAGACTGAAGCTTTCTTT
.	TRBJ1-1	14	TRBV29-1	TRBD1	CSVAGTGGPTEAFF	TGCAGCGTCGCCGGGACAGGGGGGCCCACTGAAGCTTTCTTT
.	TRBJ1-5	14	TRBV19	.	CASNTGPFNQPQHF	TGTGCCAGTAATACAGGTCCCTTCAATCAGCCCCAGCATTTT
.	TRBJ2-7	14	TRBV5-1	TRBD2	CASSSAKGGDEQYF	TGCGCCAGCAGCTCCGCAAAGGGAGGGGACGAGCAGTACTTC
.	TRBJ2-7	17	TRBV2	.	CASSPLPWSTDSYEQYF	TGTGCCAGCAGCCCCCTACCGTGGAGTACTGACTCCTACGAGCAGTACTTC
.	TRBJ1-6	16	TRBV6-6	.	CASSLVRGPGNSPLHF	TGTGCCAGCAGTTTAGTCCGAGGGCCGGGTAATTCACCCCTCCACTTT
.	TRBJ2-1	16	TRBV7-9	TRBD2	CASSLGLAGVYNEQFF	TGTGCCAGCAGCTTAGGACTAGCGGGGGTCTACAATGAGCAGTTCTTC
.	TRBJ2-7	14	TRBV7-9	.	CASSSIEGSYEQYF	TGTGCCAGCAGCTCGATTGAAGGGAGCTACGAGCAGTACTTC
.	TRBJ1-4	15	TRBV5-6	.	CASSLVGASNEKLFF	TGTGCCAGCAGCTTGGTGGGGGCATCTAATGAAAAACTGTTTTTT
.	TRBJ1-1	13	TRBV7-9	.	CASSLAGRAEAFF	TGTGCCAGCAGCTTAGCAGGGAGAGCTGAAGCTTTCTTT
few	TRBJ1-3	14	TRBV2	TRBD1	CASRDRVSGNTIYF	TGTGCCAGCAGGGACAGGGTCTCTGGAAACACCATATATTTT
.	TRBJ2-3	15	TRBV7-3	TRBD2	CASSPGTSGTDTQYF	TGTGCCAGCAGCCCCGGGACTAGCGGCACAGATACGCAGTATTTT
.	TRBJ1-1	15	TRBV4-1	.	CASSLPPGGETEAFF	TGCGCCAGCAGCCTTCCGCCTGGGGGGGAAACTGAAGCTTTCTTT
.	TRBJ2-5	14	TRBV7-3	.	CASSQTGANKAQYF	TGTGCCAGCAGCCAGACAGGTGCGAATAAGGCCCAGTACTTC
.	TRBJ1-1	15	TRBV5-4	TRBD1	CASSLAGTGRTEAFF	TGTGCCAGCAGCTTGGCCGGGACAGGTAGGACTGAAGCTTTCTTT
.	TRBJ1-2	11	TRBV5-3	.	CARRDYGGYTF	TGTGCCAGAAGAGACTATGGGGGCTACACCTTC
.	TRBJ1-1	13	TRBV19	.	CASIGGRDTEAFF	TGTGCCAGTATCGGAGGGAGGGACACTGAAGCTTTCTTT
.	TRBJ2-2	16	TRBV5-6	TRBD1	CASNFLDRVNTGELFF	TGTGCCAGCAACTTTTTGGACAGGGTTAACACCGGGGAGCTGTTTTTT
few	TRBJ1-2	10	TRBV18	.	CASSPRSHTF	TGTGCCAGCTCACCCCGGTCGCACACCTTC
.	TRBJ2-5	14	TRBV5-1	.	CASSLMGAQETQYF	TGCGCCAGCAGCTTGATGGGGGCTCAAGAGACCCAGTACTTC
.	TRBJ1-2	13	TRBV7-9	TRBD1	CASSERDRGGYTF	TGTGCCAGCAGCGAACGGGACAGGGGGGGCTACACCTTC
.	TRBJ1-4	15	TRBV18	TRBD1	CASSPRDRINEKLFF	TGTGCCAGCTCACCACGGGACAGGATTAATGAAAAACTGTTTTTT
.	TRBJ2-7	14	TRBV7-2	.	CASSTQRGQYEQYF	TGTGCCAGCAGCACCCAGCGCGGGCAATACGAGCAGTACTTC
once	TRBJ1-1	14	TRBV5-1	.	CASVAEAGNTEAFF	TGCGCCAGCGTCGCGGAGGCCGGGAACACTGAAGCTTTCTTT
.	TRBJ1-1	16	TRBV30	.	CAWSVEGTAVNTEAFF	TGTGCCTGGAGTGTAGAGGGTACAGCGGTGAACACTGAAGCTTTCTTT
.	TRBJ2-7	14	TRBV7-9	.	CASSPRVESYEQYF	TGTGCCAGCAGTCCGAGGGTGGAGTCCTACGAGCAGTACTTC
few	TRBJ1-2	14	TRBV27	.	CASSLSSGFHGYTF	TGTGCCAGCAGTTTATCATCAGGGTTCCATGGCTACACCTTC
once	TRBJ2-1	15	TRBV7-2	TRBD2	CASSFRTSGGDEQFF	TGTGCCAGCAGCTTCAGGACTAGCGGGGGCGATGAGCAGTTCTTC
.	TRBJ2-1	16	TRBV7-8	.	CASSLAMLGLRNEQFF	TGTGCCAGCAGCTTAGCGATGCTAGGATTGCGAAATGAGCAGTTCTTC
.	TRBJ2-7	12	TRBV23-1	.	CASRQSHYEQYF	TGCGCCAGCCGACAGAGCCACTACGAGCAGTACTTC
few	TRBJ1-2	13	TRBV7-9	TRBD1	CASSADRAGGYTF	TGTGCCAGCAGCGCGGACAGGGCTGGGGGCTACACCTTC
once	TRBJ1-1	14	TRBV6-5	.	CASSLTEYNTEAFF	TGTGCCAGCAGCCTGACAGAGTACAACACTGAAGCTTTCTTT
.	TRBJ2-7	13	TRBV14	.	CASSQGGNYEQYF	TGTGCCAGCAGCCAAGGAGGGAACTACGAGCAGTACTTC
.	TRBJ2-7	13	TRBV18	TRBD1	CASSPPGGNEQYF	TGTGCCAGCTCACCGCCAGGGGGTAACGAGCAGTACTTC
.	TRBJ1-4	17	TRBV4-1	.	CASSQVWDTGWIEKLFF	TGCGCCAGCAGCCAAGTATGGGACACGGGATGGATTGAAAAACTGTTTTTT
once	TRBJ2-1	15	TRBV5-4	TRBD2	CASSLGGGSYNEQFF	TGTGCCAGCAGCTTGGGGGGGGGCTCCTACAATGAGCAGTTCTTC
.	TRBJ1-1	14	TRBV6-6	.	CASSRGLVNTEAFF	TGTGCCAGCAGTAGGGGTTTGGTGAACACTGAAGCTTTCTTT
.	TRBJ2-7	16	TRBV7-6	.	CASTRQLDSGAYEQYF	TGTGCCAGCACCAGACAGTTGGATTCTGGGGCCTACGAGCAGTACTTC
.	TRBJ1-2	14	TRBV5-8	.	CASSLVLGDYGYTF	TGTGCCAGCAGCTTGGTGCTAGGGGACTATGGCTACACCTTC
.	TRBJ1-3	14	TRBV28	.	CASSEQASGNTIYF	TGTGCCAGCAGCGAACAGGCCTCTGGAAACACCATATATTTT
.	TRBJ1-2	14	TRBV19	TRBD1	CASSTQGYDYGYTF	TGTGCCAGTAGTACACAGGGGTATGACTATGGCTACACCTTC
.	TRBJ1-2	16	TRBV7-9	.	CASSPQPGRGTYGYTF	TGTGCCAGCAGCCCACAACCGGGACGAGGGACATATGGCTACACCTTC
.	TRBJ2-7	13	TRBV9	TRBD2	CASSVAGGDEQYF	TGTGCCAGCAGCGTAGCGGGGGGAGACGAGCAGTACTTC
once	TRBJ2-3	16	TRBV2	TRBD2	CASRGLAGGLTDTQYF	TGTGCCAGCAGGGGACTAGCGGGGGGTCTCACAGATACGCAGTATTTT
.	TRBJ1-1	12	TRBV5-1	.	CASSQRPGEAFF	TGCGCCAGCTCCCAACGACCGGGTGAAGCTTTCTTT
.	TRBJ1-2	18	TRBV7-6	TRBD1	CASSLSTTGRLNSYGYTF	TGTGCCAGCAGCTTATCTACGACAGGGAGATTGAACTCCTATGGCTACACCTTC
.	TRBJ2-7	16	TRBV4-2	TRBD2	CASSHTSSGAAYEQYF	TGTGCCAGCAGCCACACCTCTAGCGGGGCCGCCTACGAGCAGTACTTC
.	TRBJ1-2	14	TRBV5-4	.	CASSLGGGGYGYTF	TGTGCCAGCAGCTTGGGGGGAGGGGGCTATGGCTACACCTTC
.	TRBJ1-4	16	TRBV14	.	CASSQVGTPRWEKLFF	TGTGCCAGCAGCCAAGTTGGGACTCCAAGGTGGGAAAAACTGTTTTTT
.	TRBJ2-2	14	TRBV13	TRBD2	CASSLGLVGGELFF	TGTGCCAGCAGCCTGGGACTAGTCGGCGGGGAGCTGTTTTTT
.	TRBJ2-7	14	TRBV5-3	.	CARSPRDRRFEQYF	TGTGCCAGAAGCCCACGCGACAGGCGCTTCGAGCAGTACTTC
.	TRBJ2-2	14	TRBV28	.	CASSLLGGTGELFF	TGTGCCAGCAGTCTCTTGGGGGGAACCGGGGAGCTGTTTTTT
.	TRBJ2-2	17	TRBV5-1	TRBD1	CASSPTSGTGSVGELFF	TGCGCCAGCAGCCCAACCTCCGGGACAGGGTCGGTCGGGGAGCTGTTTTTT
.	TRBJ2-1	15	TRBV6-5	.	CASSWVQGSYNEQFF	TGTGCCAGCAGTTGGGTACAGGGTTCCTACAATGAGCAGTTCTTC
.	TRBJ1-1	13	TRBV7-2	.	CASSLRGNTEAFF	TGTGCCAGCAGCTTAAGGGGGAACACTGAAGCTTTCTTT
.	TRBJ2-1	14	TRBV7-2	TRBD1	CASSLVRMTGRRFF	TGTGCCAGCAGCTTAGTGAGGATGACAGGGCGGCGGTTCTTC
.	TRBJ1-1	15	TRBV10-3	.	CAISATGDRLFEAFF	TGTGCCATCAGTGCGACTGGAGACAGGTTATTTGAAGCTTTCTTT
few	TRBJ1-1	15	TRBV19	TRBD1	CASSIPGQMNTEAFF	TGTGCCAGTAGTATCCCGGGACAGATGAACACTGAAGCTTTCTTT
.	TRBJ1-6	14	TRBV7-9	.	CASSLYAGNSPLHF	TGTGCCAGCAGCCTGTACGCCGGTAATTCACCCCTCCACTTT